This T cell receptor (beta chain) was identified during a study of PD-1 blockade in classical Hodgkin lymphoma (dated by TCRdb to between 2020 and 2021). Study-level background: Nivolumab dosing was 3 mg/kg intravenously every 2 weeks, continuing until either disease progression or unacceptable toxicity. The study used TCR beta sequencing and CyTOF to define a peripheral blood immune signature of response to PD-1 blockade in classical Hodgkin lymphoma. Summary of the overall study and its limitations: Baseline TCR diversity was reported as lower in newly diagnosed patients than in healthy donors, and lower still in relapsed/refractory patients. By C4D1, a significant rise was seen in CD4+ TCR diversity but not in CD8+ TCR diversity (p=0.0027 vs p=0.16), and the rise was most apparent among complete responders (p=0.02). Among trial patients, those achieving complete response had baseline diversity similar to that of newly diagnosed patients, while diversity was significantly lower in partial responders and progressors. Diversity was lower in patients who began nivolumab less than 1 year after ASCT, so these patients were left out of later analyses to avoid confounding by immune reconstitution. The study was limited to a single clinical trial cohort, and causes of repertoire differences, possibly disease activity or prior therapy, remained undefined.

In the case of this clone: The antigen this receptor binds is unknown. No base-level quality is on record; no much larger clone is a single base apart.

Genomic DNA was extracted with the Qiagen DNeasy kit from unsorted PBMCs and from negatively selected CD4+ and CD8+ fractions. Amplification of TCR beta CDR3 regions was done by immunoSEQ multiplex PCR with primers that anneal to V and J segments. A synthetic immune receptor repertoire was used to minimize amplification bias, and any residual bias was removed computationally once sequencing was done. The source study handled its data this way. Repertoire diversity was quantified as the Shannon entropy index using custom Python scripts. Unsorted, CD4+ and CD8+ repertoires were examined separately, except in combined analyses, for which CD4+ and CD8+ sequences were merged in silico. A clone counted as expanded when the clone's frequency after treatment rose at least 2-fold relative to C1D1, and clones undetected at baseline were given a pseudocount of 0.5. Singleton clones were defined as clones with 0 or 1 copy at C1D1, and non-singleton clones were defined as clones with 2 or more copies. Clones expanded in unsorted samples were labelled as CD4+, CD8+ or unknown by matching protein sequences in sorted samples from the same patient. Wilcoxon tests were applied to paired samples to test diversity changes from C1D1 to C4D1. This immuneACCESS table, as held by TCRdb, lists in-frame sequences with V and J called but not all clones. Of the missing ones, under half trace to an unresolved V gene in checked studies; the others have no known cause. V and J calls and clone size are given by that table; D and trimming were obtained from the DNA. A total of about 12,000 clones appear in this sample, 70% to 90% of them only once. The ten largest account for more than 30% of the sample.

The germline V gene provides CDR1 SGHTA and CDR2 FQGNSA. V gives up 6 bases and J gives up 0 bases, and the segment between their germline ends measures 17 bases. Including cysteine and phenylalanine, the CDR3 has 17 amino acids. Of the read, only the CDR3 DNA is kept; its 51 bases are in frame from base 1. The time point label, as the study defines it: cycle 1 day 1 (C1D1), immediately before nivolumab initiation. Every trial patient had relapsed following autologous stem cell transplantation, and prior brentuximab vedotin exposure was what differed among cohorts A, B and C. The trial cohort was composed of about 60 patients with relapsed/refractory classical Hodgkin lymphoma, for whom complete response, partial response or progressive disease was recorded as best overall response. Single-agent nivolumab was administered to trial patients in the multi-cohort phase II CheckMate 205 trial. An independent review committee assessed best overall response by applying the 2007 International Working Group response criteria. Trial PBMCs were obtained immediately prior to nivolumab initiation (C1D1) and on therapy at cycle 2 day 1 and cycle 4 day 1. Peripheral blood was collected in 8 mL Vacutainer Cell Preparation Tubes, from which PBMCs were isolated by centrifugation and then cryopreserved.

The sequences come from peripheral blood mononuclear cells (PBMCs), collected at baseline. The receptor comes from a human donor with classical Hodgkin lymphoma. The chain is encoded by TRBV7-2 joined to TRBJ2-2; 7 matching bases give a weak D call of TRBD2. The CDR3 in this case is CASRRGGGSANTGELFF. The nucleotide sequence reads as follows: TGTGCCAGCAGACGGGGAGGGGGTAGCGCGAACACCGGGGAGCTGTTTTTT.